This entry lists 21 T cell receptor beta chains sequenced from one sample in a study of HIV-infected children after antiretroviral therapy interruption. Unique molecular identifiers were included in an RNA-based 3' RACE TCR library. Via MiXCR, TCRdb re-called the 3' RACE reads, giving one row per CDR3 protein. Here the sample spans about 89,000 distinct CDR3 sequences, roughly 6.7% being singletons. The treatment here: PENTA 11 planned treatment interruption arm or continuous ART arm. The specimen comprised CD45RA+ CD4+ T cells from PBMCs, pooled from several time points, sampled from a donor given antiretroviral therapy, either interrupted or continuous. The subset was: naive CD4+ CD45RA+ CD45RO- T cells. The receptors shown here come from a pool of human donors with HIV.

In its sample, this clonotype was seen many times. This chain uses TRBV27 with TRBJ1-2; maybe TRBD1 (6 bases). The length of the CDR3 is 16 residues. The germline CDR1 and CDR2 sequences are MNHEY and SMNVEV (reference sequence). V lost 5 bases and J 3 bases, leaving 19 bases between the germline ends. CDR3 in amino acids: CASSQLGQSGHYGYTF. The CDR3 DNA follows: TGTGCCAGCAGTCAGCTAGGACAGTCTGGCCACTATGGCTACACCTTC.

This clonotype was detected many times. This chain uses TRBV20-1 with TRBJ2-1, with 10 bases aligning to TRBD1. CDR1 and CDR2 from the germline V gene are DFQATT and SNEGSKA (reference sequence). V lost 6 bases, J lost 10 bases, and 12 bases stayed unmatched. The CDR3 length is 14 residues. The CDR3 loop is CSAPRDRGPREQFF. The CDR3, as DNA: TGCAGTGCCCCCCGAGACAGGGGGCCGAGGGAGCAGTTCTTC.

This clonotype has a count of ten or more. The chain links TRBV4-2 to TRBJ2-1, with TRBD2 matching 7 bases. The V gene's germline CDR1 is LGHNA and CDR2 YNFKEQ. V shed 4 bases and J 1 base; nucleotides not matched to a gene: 10. CDR3 length: 17 amino acids. CDR3 DNA sequence: TGTGCCAGCAGCCGAGGCCATCGGGGGGTGTCCTACAATGAGCAGTTCTTC. It codes for CASSRGHRGVSYNEQFF.

This clonotype was seen a handful of times. The chain recombines TRBV3-1 with TRBJ1-2; tentative D call: TRBD1 (6 bases). Trimming took 3 bases from V and 8 from J, leaving 16 bases between them. Germline V gene data show CDR1 as LGHDT and CDR2 as YNNKEL (reference sequence). The CDR3 spans 14 residues. This CDR3 reads CASSHLKKGGGYTF. DNA of the CDR3: TGTGCCAGCAGCCATTTAAAGAAGGGGGGGGGCTACACCTTC. Based on the CDR3 plus reference TRBV3-1 and TRBJ1-2, the full variable domain is DTAVSQTPKYLVTQMGNDKSIKCEQNLGHDTMYWYKQDSKKFLKIMFSYNNKELIINETVPNRFSPKSPDKAHLNLHINSLELGDSAVYFCASSHLKKGGGYTFGSGTRLTVV.

There are many counts of this clonotype. The genes are TRBV24-1 and TRBJ2-1; D is possibly TRBD1 (6 bases). V shed 1 base and J shed 5 bases, with 14 bases lying between them. The CDR3 runs to 16 residues. The germline V gene encodes CDR1 KGHDR and CDR2 SFDVKD. The CDR3 nucleotides read TGTGCCACCAGTGATTTTTCGGCGACAGGAGACAATGAGCAGTTCTTC. Encoded protein: CATSDFSATGDNEQFF.

In regard to this clonotype: One end of the junction does not line up with germline, which may come from a read error. The rearrangement uses TRBV11-2 and TRBJ2-7; TRBD1 aligns across 7 bases. Germline loops: CDR1 SGHAT, CDR2 FQNNGV. The CDR3 has 15 residues. The CDR3 spells CARSSFRDSTYEQYF. DNA for the CDR3: TGTGCCAGAAGCTCTTTTAGGGACAGCACCTACGAGCAGTACTTC.

A single count supports this clonotype. A much larger clone differs by one base, so this may be a read error. V usage is TRBV28 and J usage is TRBJ2-5; D is possibly TRBD1 or TRBD2 (6 bases each). Germline V gives CDR1 MDHEN, CDR2 SYDVKM. This CDR3 is 16 amino acids long. Trimming took 7 bases from V and 1 from J, leaving 19 bases between them. This CDR3 reads CASTGGGVMAQETQYF. In DNA form, the CDR3 reads TGTGCCAGCACCGGAGGGGGAGTAATGGCCCAAGAGACCCAGTACTTC.

At least ten counts were recorded for this clonotype. The V call is TRBV5-1, the J call TRBJ2-7; no clear D. This CDR3 has 15 amino acids. Germline V gene data show CDR1 as SGHRS and CDR2 as YFSETQ. Trimming cost V 0 bases and J 0 bases, with 10 bases left between them. The chain's CDR3 is CASSLGVSSSYEQYF. CDR3 nucleotides: TGCGCCAGCAGCTTGGGGGTCTCGAGCTCCTACGAGCAGTACTTC.

This clonotype was recorded at least ten times. The chain is built from TRBV3-1 and TRBJ2-6; D gene ambiguous. The length of the CDR3 is 16 residues. Trimming stripped 1 base from V and 0 bases from J, with 7 bases between. The germline V gene has CDR1 LGHDT and CDR2 YNNKEL (reference sequence). The CDR3 spells CASSQGTASGANVLTF. In DNA, the CDR3 is TGTGCCAGCAGCCAAGGGACGGCCTCTGGGGCCAACGTCCTGACTTTC.

At least ten counts were recorded for this clonotype. The chain recombines TRBV6-4 with TRBJ1-2, with D hard to call. CDR3 length: 13 amino acids. Trimming pared 5 bases from V and 1 base from J, leaving 8 bases between. Looked up from germline, CDR1 is MRHNA and CDR2 is SNTAGT. This CDR3 is CASSQDLNYGYTF. CDR3 sequence (DNA): TGTGCCAGCAGTCAAGACCTTAACTATGGCTACACCTTC.

This clonotype was observed a few times. The chain has TRBV9 and TRBJ2-5, with 13 bases aligning to TRBD2. Germline CDR1 reads SGDLS; CDR2 reads YYNGEE. The CDR3 loop spans 16 amino acids. After removal of 4 bases from V and 1 base from J, the junction contained 4 bases not matched to a gene. The DNA of the CDR3 is TGTGCCAGCAGCACCAGGACTAGCGGGGGCCAAGAGACCCAGTACTTC. Translation: CASSTRTSGGQETQYF.

This clonotype occurred many times. The chain uses TRBV2 and TRBJ2-3; tentative D call: TRBD2 (7 bases). The V gene lost 7 bases and the J gene lost 2 bases, with 16 bases spanning the gap. This CDR3 is built from 15 residues. Germline CDR1 SNHLY, CDR2 FYNNEI. The CDR3 coding sequence is TGTGCCAGCAAGTCGGACAGCGGGACCACAGATACGCAGTATTTT. It encodes CASKSDSGTTDTQYF.

This clonotype came up many times. J is TRBJ1-2 and V is TRBV20-1; a weak D match, TRBD1 (6 bases). CDR3 length: 14 residues. The germline CDR1 and CDR2 sequences are DFQATT and SNEGSKA (reference sequence). V lost 4 bases, J lost 6 bases, and 18 bases lay in between. Here the CDR3 DNA reads TGCAGTGCTACGAACCGCCAGGGGAGCCATGGCTACACCTTC. Translated, it gives CSATNRQGSHGYTF.

This clonotype has a handful of counts. This chain connects TRBV6-2 or TRBV6-3 to TRBJ1-6; D perhaps matches TRBD1 (5 bases). V was shortened by 5 bases and J by 5 bases, with 16 bases between the two germline ends. Germline CDR1 and CDR2: MNHEY and SVGEGT. This CDR3 has 16 amino acids. The CDR3 DNA is TGTGCCAGCAGTGCAGTCCGACAGAGGAATAATTCACCCCTCCACTTT. It translates to CASSAVRQRNNSPLHF.

This clonotype has at least ten counts. This chain uses TRBV11-2 with TRBJ2-1, with TRBD1 identical over 8 bases. The V segment lost 6 bases and the J segment 5 bases; nucleotides outside the gene matches: 9. Germline lookup yields CDR1 SGHAT and CDR2 FQNNGV. The CDR3 contains 15 residues. The CDR3 sequence is CASSHAGTGNNEQFF. The DNA of the CDR3 is TGTGCCAGCAGTCATGCCGGGACAGGCAACAATGAGCAGTTCTTC.

This clonotype was observed many times. The chain joins TRBV19 to TRBJ1-1, with 8 bases fitting TRBD1. The length of the CDR3 is 15 residues. In germline, CDR1 is LNHDA, CDR2 SQIVND (reference sequence). Losses at the gene ends were 4 bases for V and 4 bases for J; bases not matched to a gene: 8. Here the CDR3 DNA reads TGTGCCAGTAGTACCTGGACAGGGAGAGGCACTGAAGCTTTCTTT. It codes for CASSTWTGRGTEAFF.

This clonotype was recorded many times. The chain joins TRBV28 to TRBJ2-3; tentatively, D is TRBD1 (5 bases). This CDR3 is 15 amino acids long. Trimming took off 4 bases at V and 2 bases at J, with 13 bases between the two ends. Germline V gene sequence: CDR1 MDHEN, CDR2 SYDVKM. The CDR3 coding sequence is TGTGCCAGCAGTTCACAGGTACCGAACACAGATACGCAGTATTTT. It codes for CASSSQVPNTDTQYF.

At least ten counts were recorded for this clonotype. The chain recombines TRBV20-1 with TRBJ2-7; 8 nucleotides agree with TRBD2. The germline CDR1 and CDR2 sequences are DFQATT and SNEGSKA (reference sequence). V trimming: 7 bases; J trimming: 2 bases; junction bases outside the gene matches: 10. This CDR3 has 14 amino acids. The CDR3 DNA follows: TGCAGTGTTTCGTTGGGACTAGGGACCTACGAGCAGTACTTC. It is translated as CSVSLGLGTYEQYF.

There are many counts of this clonotype. The gene calls are TRBV7-3 and TRBJ1-1, with D maybe TRBD1 (5 bases). CDR1 SGHTA and CDR2 FQGTGA come from the germline V gene. The CDR3 consists of 14 residues. V was clipped by 4 bases and J by 1 base, with 10 bases between them. CDR3 loop: CASSYQGKNTEAFF. As DNA, the CDR3 is TGTGCCAGCAGCTACCAGGGTAAGAACACTGAAGCTTTCTTT.

This clonotype came up many times. This chain connects TRBV29-1 to TRBJ2-4; perhaps TRBD2 as D (5 bases). Trimming pared 3 bases from V and 0 bases from J, leaving 9 bases between. The length of the CDR3 is 14 residues. The germline V gene has CDR1 SQVTM and CDR2 ANQGSEA. The CDR3 is CSVEGVLAKNIQYF. The DNA for the CDR3 is TGCAGCGTTGAGGGAGTTTTAGCCAAAAACATTCAGTACTTC.

This clonotype occurred many times. V is TRBV29-1 and J is TRBJ2-1; D unclear. This CDR3 is 10 amino acids long. Trimming shortened V by 6 bases and J by 3 bases, and 3 bases separated the two germline ends. In germline, CDR1 is SQVTM, CDR2 ANQGSEA. The DNA for the CDR3 is TGCAGCGTGGACTACAATGAGCAGTTCTTC. Protein sequence: CSVDYNEQFF.